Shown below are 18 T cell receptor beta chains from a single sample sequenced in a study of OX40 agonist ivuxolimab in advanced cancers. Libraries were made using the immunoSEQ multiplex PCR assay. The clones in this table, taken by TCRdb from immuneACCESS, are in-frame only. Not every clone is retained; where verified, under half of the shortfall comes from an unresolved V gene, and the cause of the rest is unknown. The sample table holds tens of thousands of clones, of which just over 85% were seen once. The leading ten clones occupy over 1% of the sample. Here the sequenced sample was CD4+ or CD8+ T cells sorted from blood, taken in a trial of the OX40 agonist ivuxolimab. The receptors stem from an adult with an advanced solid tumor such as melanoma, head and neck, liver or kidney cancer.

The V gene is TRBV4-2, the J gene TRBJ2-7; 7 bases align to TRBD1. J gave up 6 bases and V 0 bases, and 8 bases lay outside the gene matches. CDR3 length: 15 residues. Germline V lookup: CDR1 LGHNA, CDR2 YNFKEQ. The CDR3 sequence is CASSQDGVRGSEQYF. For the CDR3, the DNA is TGTGCCAGCAGCCAAGATGGAGTCAGGGGGAGCGAGCAGTACTTC.

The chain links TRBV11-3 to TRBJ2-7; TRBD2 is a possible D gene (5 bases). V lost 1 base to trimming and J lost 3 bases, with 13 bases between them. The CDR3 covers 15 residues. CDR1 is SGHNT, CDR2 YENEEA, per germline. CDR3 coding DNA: TGTGCCAGCAGCTTAGGTGGTGGGAGCCTCTACGAGCAGTACTTC. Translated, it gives CASSLGGGSLYEQYF.

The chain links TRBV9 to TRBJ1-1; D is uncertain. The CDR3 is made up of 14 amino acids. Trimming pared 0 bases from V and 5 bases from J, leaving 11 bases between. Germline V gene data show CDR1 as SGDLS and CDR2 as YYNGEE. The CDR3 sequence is CASSVAPLQTEAFF. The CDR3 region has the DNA TGTGCCAGCAGCGTAGCTCCGCTTCAAACTGAAGCTTTCTTT.

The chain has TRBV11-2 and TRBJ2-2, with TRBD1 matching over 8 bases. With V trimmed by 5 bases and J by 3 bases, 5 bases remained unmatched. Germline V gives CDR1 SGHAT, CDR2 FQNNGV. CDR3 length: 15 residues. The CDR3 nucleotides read TGTGCCAGCAGCCTAGGACAGGGCGACACCGGGGAGCTGTTTTTT. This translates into CASSLGQGDTGELFF.

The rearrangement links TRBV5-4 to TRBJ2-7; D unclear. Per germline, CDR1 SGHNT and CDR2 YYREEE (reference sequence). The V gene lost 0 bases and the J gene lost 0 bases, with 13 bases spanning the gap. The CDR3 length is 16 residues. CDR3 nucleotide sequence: TGTGCCAGCAGCTTGGAATTGGGCCTGAGCTCCTACGAGCAGTACTTC. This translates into CASSLELGLSSYEQYF.

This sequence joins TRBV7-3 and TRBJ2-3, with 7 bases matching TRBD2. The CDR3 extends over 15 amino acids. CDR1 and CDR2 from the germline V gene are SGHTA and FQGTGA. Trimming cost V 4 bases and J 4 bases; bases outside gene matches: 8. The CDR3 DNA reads TGTGCCAGCAGCTCACGCCTAGCGGTGTCAGATACGCAGTATTTT. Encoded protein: CASSSRLAVSDTQYF.

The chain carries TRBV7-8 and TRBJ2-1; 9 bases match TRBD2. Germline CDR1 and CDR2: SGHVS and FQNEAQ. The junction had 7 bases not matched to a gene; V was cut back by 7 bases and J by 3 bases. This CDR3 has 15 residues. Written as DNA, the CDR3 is TGTGCCAGCACCCCGGGACTAGCTATCTACAATGAGCAGTTCTTC. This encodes CASTPGLAIYNEQFF. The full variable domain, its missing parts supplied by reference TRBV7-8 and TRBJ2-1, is GAGVSQSPRYKVAKRGQDVALRCDPISGHVSLFWYQQALGQGPEFLTYFQNEAQLDKSGLPSDRFFAERPEGSVSTLKIQRTQQEDSAVYLCASTPGLAIYNEQFFGPGTRLTVL.

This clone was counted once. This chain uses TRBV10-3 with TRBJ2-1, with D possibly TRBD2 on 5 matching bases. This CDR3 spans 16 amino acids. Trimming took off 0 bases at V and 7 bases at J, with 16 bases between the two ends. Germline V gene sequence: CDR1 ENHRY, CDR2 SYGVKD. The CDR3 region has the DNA TGTGCCATCAGTGAGTCGATTGCGGGCCTGTCAAATGAGCAGTTCTTC. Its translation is CAISESIAGLSNEQFF.

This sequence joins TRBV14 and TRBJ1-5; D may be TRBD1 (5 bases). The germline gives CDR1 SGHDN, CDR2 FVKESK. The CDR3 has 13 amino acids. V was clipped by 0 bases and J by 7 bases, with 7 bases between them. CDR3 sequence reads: CASSQDRGQPQHF. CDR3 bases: TGTGCCAGCAGCCAAGATAGGGGCCAGCCCCAGCATTTT. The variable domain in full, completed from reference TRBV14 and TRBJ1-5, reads EAGVTQFPSHSVIEKGQTVTLRCDPISGHDNLYWYRRVMGKEIKFLLHFVKESKQDESGMPNNRFLAERTGGTYSTLKVQPAELEDSGVYFCASSQDRGQPQHFGDGTRLSIL.

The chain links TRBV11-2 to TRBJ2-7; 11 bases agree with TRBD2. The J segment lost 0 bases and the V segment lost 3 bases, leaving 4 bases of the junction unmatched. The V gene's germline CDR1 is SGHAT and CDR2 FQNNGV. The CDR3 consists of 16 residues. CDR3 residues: CASSFLAGGRSYEQYF. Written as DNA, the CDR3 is TGTGCCAGCAGCTTTCTAGCGGGAGGTCGCTCCTACGAGCAGTACTTC. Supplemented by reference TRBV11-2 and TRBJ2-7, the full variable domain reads EAGVAQSPRYKIIEKRQSVAFWCNPISGHATLYWYQQILGQGPKLLIQFQNNGVVDDSQLPKDRFSAERLKGVDSTLKIQPAKLEDSAVYLCASSFLAGGRSYEQYFGPGTRLTVT.

CDR3 amino acids: CASSLAGTSYNEQFF. The CDR3 DNA reads TGTGCCAGCAGCTTAGCGGGTACCTCCTACAATGAGCAGTTCTTC. The chain combines TRBV7-2 with TRBJ2-1; D gene uncertain. V lost 0 bases to trimming and J lost 0 bases, with 6 bases between them. CDR3 length: 15 amino acids. Looked up from germline, CDR1 is SGHTA and CDR2 is FQGNSA.

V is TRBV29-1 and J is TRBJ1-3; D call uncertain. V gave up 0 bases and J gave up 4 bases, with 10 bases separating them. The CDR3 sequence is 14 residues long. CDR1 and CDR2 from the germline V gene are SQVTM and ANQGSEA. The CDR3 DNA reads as TGCAGCGTTGAAGATCCGCAGTCCGGAAACACCATATATTTT. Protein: CSVEDPQSGNTIYF.

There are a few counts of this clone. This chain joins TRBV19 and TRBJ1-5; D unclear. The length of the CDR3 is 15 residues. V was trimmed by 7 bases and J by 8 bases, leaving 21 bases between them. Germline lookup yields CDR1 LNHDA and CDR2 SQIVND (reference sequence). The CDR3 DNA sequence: TGTGCCAGTACCATCCATCGGGCAGCCGAAGAGCCCCAGCATTTT. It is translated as CASTIHRAAEEPQHF. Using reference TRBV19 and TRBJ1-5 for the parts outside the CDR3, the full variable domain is DGGITQSPKYLFRKEGQNVTLSCEQNLNHDAMYWYRQDPGQGLRLIYYSQIVNDFQKGDIAEGYSVSREKKESFPLTVTSAQKNPTAFYLCASTIHRAAEEPQHFGDGTRLSIL.

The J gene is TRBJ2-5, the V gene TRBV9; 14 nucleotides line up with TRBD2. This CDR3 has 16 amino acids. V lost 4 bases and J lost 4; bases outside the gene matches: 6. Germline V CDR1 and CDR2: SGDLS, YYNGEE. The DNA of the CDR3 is TGTGCCAGCAGCCCGACTAGCGGGAGGGCCATAGAGACCCAGTACTTC. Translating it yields CASSPTSGRAIETQYF.

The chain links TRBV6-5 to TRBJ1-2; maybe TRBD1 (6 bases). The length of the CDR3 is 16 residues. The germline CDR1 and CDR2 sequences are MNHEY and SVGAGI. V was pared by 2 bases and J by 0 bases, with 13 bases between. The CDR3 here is CASSYIQGIANYGYTF. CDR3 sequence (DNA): TGTGCCAGCAGTTACATACAGGGCATAGCTAACTATGGCTACACCTTC.

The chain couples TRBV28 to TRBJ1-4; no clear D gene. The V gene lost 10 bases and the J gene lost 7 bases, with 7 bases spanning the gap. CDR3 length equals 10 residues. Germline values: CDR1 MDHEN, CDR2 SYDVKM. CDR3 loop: CAIGSEKLFF. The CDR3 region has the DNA TGTGCCATCGGAAGTGAAAAACTGTTTTTT.

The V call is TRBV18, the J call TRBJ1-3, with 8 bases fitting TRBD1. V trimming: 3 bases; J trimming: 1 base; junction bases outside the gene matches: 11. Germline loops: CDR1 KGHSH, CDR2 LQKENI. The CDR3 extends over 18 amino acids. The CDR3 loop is CASSPPSTDRVSGNTIYF. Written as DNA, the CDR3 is TGTGCCAGCTCACCTCCAAGTACGGACAGGGTATCTGGAAACACCATATATTTT.

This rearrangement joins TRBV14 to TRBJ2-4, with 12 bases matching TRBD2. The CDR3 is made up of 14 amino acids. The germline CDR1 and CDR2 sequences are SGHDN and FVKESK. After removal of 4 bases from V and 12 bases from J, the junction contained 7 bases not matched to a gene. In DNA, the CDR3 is TGTGCCAGCAGCCCCTGGACTAGCGGGACTCGTCAGTACTTC. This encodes CASSPWTSGTRQYF.